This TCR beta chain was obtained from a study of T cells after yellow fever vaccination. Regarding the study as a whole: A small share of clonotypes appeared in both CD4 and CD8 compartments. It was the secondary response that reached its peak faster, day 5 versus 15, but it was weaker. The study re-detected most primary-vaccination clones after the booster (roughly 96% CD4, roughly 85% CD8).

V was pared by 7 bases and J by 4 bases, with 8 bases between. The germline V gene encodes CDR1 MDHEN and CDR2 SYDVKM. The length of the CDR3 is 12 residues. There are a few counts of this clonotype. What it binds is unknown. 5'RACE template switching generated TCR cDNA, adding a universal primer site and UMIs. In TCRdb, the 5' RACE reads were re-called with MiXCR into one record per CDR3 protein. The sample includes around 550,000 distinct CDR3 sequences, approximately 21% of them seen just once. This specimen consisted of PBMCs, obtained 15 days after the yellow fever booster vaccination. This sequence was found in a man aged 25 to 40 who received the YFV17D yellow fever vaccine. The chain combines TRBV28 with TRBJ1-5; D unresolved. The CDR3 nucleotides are TGTGCCAGCAATGAGGGTAATCAGCCCCAGCATTTT. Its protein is CASNEGNQPQHF.